Listed here are 4 T cell receptor beta chains from one sample, sequenced in a study of graft-versus-host responses after intestinal transplantation (dated by TCRdb to the early 2020s). The antigens of these receptors remain unknown. The time point label, as the study defines it: cells obtained before transplantation from donor or recipient. The method was the immunoSEQ multiplex PCR assay. As stored in TCRdb, this immuneACCESS dataset retains in-frame rearrangements with V and J assigned. A fraction of the clones does not appear; measured against another copy, unresolved V genes explain less than half of the discrepancy, and the remainder lacks a known reason. In this sample the table shows around 71,000 clones, around 96% of which occur a single time. Around 0.51% of the sample comes from the top ten. The sample in question was unstimulated CD8+ T cells sorted from spleen or lymph node cells, obtained before intestinal transplant. These receptors all come from a human donor who received an intestinal transplant.

The CDR3 region has the DNA TGTGCCAGCAGCATCCACACAGGGAATCAGCCCCAGCATTTT. Translating gives CASSIHTGNQPQHF. The chain is built from TRBV6-6 and TRBJ1-5; TRBD1 might be the D (6 bases). The V end lost 6 bases, the J end lost 4 bases, and 13 bases lay between the germline ends. Germline CDR1 MNHNY, CDR2 SVGAGI (reference sequence). CDR3 length: 14 residues.

The V and J genes are TRBV5-4 and TRBJ1-1, with D hard to call. This CDR3 contains 12 residues. Germline V gives CDR1 SGHNT, CDR2 YYREEE (reference sequence). Trimming removed 6 bases from V and 5 bases from J, with 11 bases in between. The CDR3 DNA reads TGTGCCAGCACCGGGGAAAGTACTGAAGCTTTCTTT. Protein: CASTGESTEAFF.

CDR3 residues: CASSPPGLPTYNEQFF. The CDR3 DNA reads as TGTGCCAGCAGCCCCCCCGGACTACCCACCTACAATGAGCAGTTCTTC. The chain employs TRBV11-2 and TRBJ2-1; the D gene is possibly TRBD2 (6 bases). The germline V gene encodes CDR1 SGHAT and CDR2 FQNNGV. Deletions cut 5 bases from V and 2 bases from J, with 16 bases between. This CDR3 is built from 16 residues.

V usage is TRBV11-3 and J usage is TRBJ1-2; D uncertain. CDR1 SGHNT and CDR2 YENEEA come from the germline V gene. The CDR3 has 16 residues. V lost 4 bases, J lost 4 bases, and 19 bases lay in between. The CDR3 spells CASSSMRRETLYGYTF. CDR3 nucleotides: TGTGCCAGCAGCTCCATGAGACGGGAGACCCTCTATGGCTACACCTTC.